The entry below gives a single TCR beta chain sequence along with its context. This entry is derived from a study of blood T cell repertoires in COVID-19. About the study: Donors in the United States, Italy and Spain gave samples during acute or convalescent COVID-19. T cells, B-cell-depleted T cells, or PBMCs provided the cDNA or gDNA that served as material.

Per the original data handling: Quantification of nucleated cells was approximated via reference gene primer amplification. Profiled with immunoSEQ multiplex PCR; TCRdb holds only in-frame clones, not every one. That table gives V, J and clone size, and the DNA gave D and trimming. The table has 100,000 to 150,000 clones, about four fifths seen once; the top ten hold more than 5%. Trimming cost V 6 bases and J 2 bases; bases outside gene matches: 7. Germline values: CDR1 MNHEY, CDR2 SVGAGI. The length of the CDR3 is 15 residues. The TCR originated in an elderly man with active or convalescent COVID-19. The specimen was peripheral blood. J is TRBJ2-3 and V is TRBV6-5; TRBD1 matches 8 bases. CDR3 in DNA: TGTGCCAGCAGGCGGACAGGGACCACCACAGATACGCAGTATTTT. It yields the protein CASRRTGTTTDTQYF.